This paragraph reports one TCR beta chain. What it binds is unknown. The sample originates from a study of molecular identifiers for immune sequencing clone quantification. Study results and limitations: Even with some 1 million naive cells present, spiked Jurkat TCR RNA from one cell was reportedly detectable. Clones above 20 RNA copies contained over 98% of effector molecules but under 1% of naive ones.

Sequencing libraries of naive CD8 cells derived from around 20,000 to 1,000,000 sorted cells with 10%, 30% or 50% RNA. V dropped 6 bases and J dropped 1 base, with 16 bases sitting between them. The CDR3 is 16 amino acids. Germline lookup yields CDR1 SNHLY and CDR2 FYNNEI. Methods described previously, with TCR primers listed, were used for bulk TCR libraries. TCRdb re-called the PCR reads with MiXCR, one entry per CDR3 protein. Here the sample spans roughly 300,000 distinct CDR3 sequences, roughly 24% being singletons. This sequence was found in a human donor in good health. Some libraries in this study had Jurkat cell RNA spiked in. The rearrangement joins TRBV2 to TRBJ1-5; D not certain. Sequencing was performed on naive CD8+ T cells from blood, with Jurkat cell RNA spiked in. Subset in this sample: FACS-sorted CD8+CD4-CCR7+CD45RA+ naive T cells. Here the CDR3 reads CASRVGNLASNQPQHF. The CDR3 DNA is TGTGCCAGCAGAGTCGGTAATCTAGCAAGCAATCAGCCCCAGCATTTT.